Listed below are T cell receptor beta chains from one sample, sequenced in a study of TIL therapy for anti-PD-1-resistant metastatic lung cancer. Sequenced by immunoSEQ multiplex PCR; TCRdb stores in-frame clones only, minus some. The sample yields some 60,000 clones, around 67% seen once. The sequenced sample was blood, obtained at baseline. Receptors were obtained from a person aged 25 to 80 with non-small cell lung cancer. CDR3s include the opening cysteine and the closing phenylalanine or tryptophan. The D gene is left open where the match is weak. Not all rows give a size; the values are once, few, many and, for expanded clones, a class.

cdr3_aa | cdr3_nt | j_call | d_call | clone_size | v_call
CASSRREAPNTQYF | TGTGCCAGCAGCCGGCGGGAGGCCCCCAATACGCAGTATTTT | TRBJ2-3 | TRBD2 | . | TRBV7-2
CASSRTGVTGELFF | TGTGCCAGCAGTCGGACGGGAGTCACCGGGGAGCTGTTTTTT | TRBJ2-2 | . | once | TRBV5-6
CASSTLQDRGRPEAFF | TGTGCCAGTAGTACTCTCCAAGACAGGGGGCGCCCGGAAGCTTTCTTT | TRBJ1-1 | TRBD1 | few | TRBV19
CASSPSSWSGSGYTF | TGTGCCAGCAGCCCAAGCTCCTGGTCTGGGAGTGGCTACACCTTC | TRBJ1-2 | . | . | TRBV7-2
CASSNIAGGRINSYNEQFF | TGTGCCAGCAGCAATATAGCGGGGGGCCGAATTAACTCCTACAATGAGCAGTTCTTC | TRBJ2-1 | TRBD2 | . | TRBV5-6
CASSPNRETEAFF | TGTGCCAGCTCACCGAACAGGGAAACTGAAGCTTTCTTT | TRBJ1-1 | . | . | TRBV18
CASSGRQGSGSSYNEQFF | TGTGCCAGCAGCGGGAGGCAGGGCTCAGGGAGCTCCTACAATGAGCAGTTCTTC | TRBJ2-1 | . | . | TRBV7-9
CASTPGTGFYEQYF | TGTGCCAGCACTCCCGGGACAGGGTTTTACGAGCAGTACTTC | TRBJ2-7 | TRBD1 | . | TRBV7-9
CASSVLDRGLETQYF | TGCGCCAGCAGTGTCCTGGACAGGGGGCTGGAGACCCAGTACTTC | TRBJ2-5 | TRBD1 | . | TRBV10-1
CASSPSGGNSNQPQHF | TGTGCCAGCTCACCCTCGGGGGGCAATAGCAATCAGCCCCAGCATTTT | TRBJ1-5 | . | . | TRBV18
CASSKQVDNEKLFF | TGTGCCAGCAGCAAACAGGTGGATAATGAAAAACTGTTTTTT | TRBJ1-4 | . | . | TRBV4-2
CASSPRTGYSNQPQHF | TGTGCCAGTAGTCCCCGGACAGGGTATAGCAATCAGCCCCAGCATTTT | TRBJ1-5 | TRBD1 | . | TRBV19
CASSPTRGQDTEAFF | TGTGCCAGCAGCCCCACCAGGGGGCAGGACACTGAAGCTTTCTTT | TRBJ1-1 | TRBD1 | . | TRBV27
CASKTSPRDRVLNTEAFF | TGCGCCAGCAAAACCTCCCCCCGGGACAGGGTGTTGAACACTGAAGCTTTCTTT | TRBJ1-1 | TRBD1 | . | TRBV5-1
CASSSRTGQETQYF | TGTGCCAGCAGCTCGAGGACAGGGCAAGAGACCCAGTACTTC | TRBJ2-5 | TRBD1 | . | TRBV7-8
CASSSSGQGVYEQYF | TGTGCCAGCAGCAGCTCGGGACAGGGGGTCTACGAGCAGTACTTC | TRBJ2-7 | TRBD1 | . | TRBV5-4
CASSLDGYSGNTIYF | TGTGCCAGCAGCTTAGACGGATACTCTGGAAACACCATATATTTT | TRBJ1-3 | . | . | TRBV7-2
CASSLGLADNEQFF | TGCGCCAGCAGCTTGGGGCTAGCAGACAATGAGCAGTTCTTC | TRBJ2-1 | . | . | TRBV5-1
CASSLAGGAVEQYF | TGTGCCAGCAGCTTAGCGGGGGGGGCCGTCGAGCAGTACTTC | TRBJ2-7 | . | . | TRBV7-9
CASSLGQSAEAFF | TGTGCCAGCAGCTTAGGACAGTCGGCTGAAGCTTTCTTT | TRBJ1-1 | . | . | TRBV7-8
CASRLTFEQGKEDDQPQHF | TGTGCCAGCAGACTGACCTTTGAACAGGGAAAGGAGGACGATCAGCCCCAGCATTTT | TRBJ1-5 | . | . | TRBV28
CASSRLANYEQYF | TGTGCCAGCAGTAGGCTAGCGAACTACGAGCAGTACTTC | TRBJ2-7 | . | . | TRBV27
CAWTRGQWGTEAFF | TGTGCCTGGACCCGAGGACAGTGGGGGACTGAAGCTTTCTTT | TRBJ1-1 | . | few | TRBV30
CASSPSSEETQYF | TGTGCCAGCAGCCCCTCTAGCGAAGAGACCCAGTACTTC | TRBJ2-5 | . | . | TRBV7-9
CASSRTGDNLYTF | TGCGCCAGCAGCCGGACAGGGGACAACCTCTACACCTTC | TRBJ1-2 | TRBD1 | few | TRBV5-1
CASSLGGLAGDEQFF | TGTGCCAGCAGCTTAGGGGGACTAGCGGGAGATGAGCAGTTCTTC | TRBJ2-1 | TRBD2 | . | TRBV11-3
CASSKGSYEQYF | TGTGCCAGCAGCAAGGGTTCCTACGAGCAGTACTTC | TRBJ2-7 | . | once | TRBV11-3
CASSSSEWGYGYTF | TGTGCCAGCAGCTCGTCGGAATGGGGCTATGGCTACACCTTC | TRBJ1-2 | . | once | TRBV11-3
CASTIMGRVGSPLHF | TGTGCCAGCACCATCATGGGTAGGGTGGGCTCACCCCTCCACTTT | TRBJ1-6 | . | . | TRBV28
CASKQGRSGNTIYF | TGTGCCAGCAAACAGGGGCGGTCTGGAAACACCATATATTTT | TRBJ1-3 | TRBD1 | . | TRBV6-5
CASSEVAGLAGNTIYF | TGTGCCAGCAGTGAAGTGGCAGGTCTGGCTGGAAACACCATATATTTT | TRBJ1-3 | . | . | TRBV6-1
CASSLGGLQETQYF | TGTGCCAGCAGTTTAGGGGGACTACAAGAGACCCAGTACTTC | TRBJ2-5 | TRBD2 | once | TRBV27
CASSLIGRGESDTQYF | TGTGCCAGCAGTTTAATTGGCAGGGGGGAGTCAGATACGCAGTATTTT | TRBJ2-3 | . | . | TRBV27
CASSADRGSVAEAFF | TGTGCCAGCAGCGCAGACAGGGGATCGGTAGCTGAAGCTTTCTTT | TRBJ1-1 | TRBD1 | once | TRBV9
CASSLVTVNEKLFF | TGTGCCAGCAGCTTAGTCACCGTCAATGAAAAACTGTTTTTT | TRBJ1-4 | . | . | TRBV7-9
CASSSGNGPNEKLFF | TGTGCCAGCAGCTCCGGAAACGGGCCTAATGAAAAACTGTTTTTT | TRBJ1-4 | . | . | TRBV5-5
CARSLAGTVSNNEQFF | TGTGCCAGAAGCTTAGCCGGGACAGTATCCAACAATGAGCAGTTCTTC | TRBJ2-1 | TRBD1 | . | TRBV5-3
CASSYSSGKGSYEQYF | TGTGCCAGCAGTTACTCGTCTGGGAAGGGCTCCTACGAGCAGTACTTC | TRBJ2-7 | . | . | TRBV6-5
CASSLERSYNEQFF | TGTGCCAGCAGCTTAGAGCGGTCCTACAATGAGCAGTTCTTC | TRBJ2-1 | . | . | TRBV11-2
CASSLEGNTIYF | TGTGCCAGCAGCTTAGAGGGAAACACCATATATTTT | TRBJ1-3 | . | few | TRBV7-8
CASSLAVGGRRTDTQYF | TGTGCCAGCAGCTTAGCGGTGGGCGGGAGGAGGACAGATACGCAGTATTTT | TRBJ2-3 | TRBD2 | . | TRBV7-2
CASSSRLAGLGDTQYF | TGTGCCAGCAGCTCCCGACTAGCGGGACTAGGAGATACGCAGTATTTT | TRBJ2-3 | TRBD2 | . | TRBV9
CASSPPTGTGRWETQYF | TGTGCCAGCAGCCCACCGACAGGGACAGGGCGGTGGGAGACCCAGTACTTC | TRBJ2-5 | TRBD1 | . | TRBV7-6
CASSAAAGGPYNEQFF | TGTGCCAGCAGCGCCGCAGCGGGGGGGCCCTACAATGAGCAGTTCTTC | TRBJ2-1 | TRBD2 | . | TRBV9
CAIRGSRTPNTEAFF | TGTGCCATCCGAGGCAGCCGGACCCCGAACACTGAAGCTTTCTTT | TRBJ1-1 | . | . | TRBV10-3
CASSTRQNYGYTF | TGTGCCAGCAGTACTAGACAGAACTATGGCTACACCTTC | TRBJ1-2 | . | few | TRBV7-2
CASLAAQDEQFF | TGTGCCAGTCTAGCGGCTCAAGATGAGCAGTTCTTC | TRBJ2-1 | TRBD2 | once | TRBV28
CASSLAGTVNYEQYF | TGTGCCAGCAGCCTAGCCGGGACAGTGAACTACGAGCAGTACTTC | TRBJ2-7 | TRBD1 | . | TRBV7-6